This T cell receptor (beta chain) was recovered during a study of blood T cell repertoires in COVID-19. Study-level information: The study drew acute and convalescent COVID-19 samples from the United States, Italy and Spain. PBMCs, B-cell-depleted T cells, or T cells were the source of the cDNA or gDNA that made up the material.

Seattle patient enrollment occurred during active infection, with longitudinal follow-up thereafter. CDR3 length: 13 residues. J was trimmed by 7 bases and V by 9 bases; bases with no gene match: 6. The germline V gene encodes CDR1 SGHNT and CDR2 YYREEE (reference sequence). Authors' data handling: Reference gene primer amplification yielded estimated nucleated cell counts. TCRdb's copy holds only in-frame clones and misses some; the assay was immunoSEQ multiplex PCR. That table supplies the V and J calls and clone size; D and trimming were determined from the DNA. The data contain about 120,000 clones, about 90% of them singletons.

The V gene is TRBV5-4, the J gene TRBJ1-6, with 8 positions matching TRBD1. The sequencing input was peripheral blood. This TCR came from a woman in her fifties or sixties with COVID-19, enrolled during active disease. The CDR3 coding sequence is TGTGCCACTAAAACAGGGGGAAATTCACCCCTCCACTTT. Protein: CATKTGGNSPLHF.